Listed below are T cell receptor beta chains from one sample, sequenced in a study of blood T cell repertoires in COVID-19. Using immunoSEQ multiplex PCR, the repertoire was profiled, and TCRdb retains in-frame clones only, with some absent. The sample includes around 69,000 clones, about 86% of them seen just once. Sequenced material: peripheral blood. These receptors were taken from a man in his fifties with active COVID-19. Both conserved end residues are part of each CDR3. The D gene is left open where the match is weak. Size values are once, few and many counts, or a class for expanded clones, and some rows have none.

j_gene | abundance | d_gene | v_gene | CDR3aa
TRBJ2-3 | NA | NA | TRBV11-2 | CASSLDLTGPTDTQYF
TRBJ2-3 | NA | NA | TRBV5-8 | CASSFEGGSTDTQYF
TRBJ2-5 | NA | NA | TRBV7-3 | CASSLTTGETQYF
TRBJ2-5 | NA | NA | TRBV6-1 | CASSDRVQETQYF
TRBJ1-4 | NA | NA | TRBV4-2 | CASSQQPRGQEKLFF
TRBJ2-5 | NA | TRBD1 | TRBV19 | CASSTRQGETQYF
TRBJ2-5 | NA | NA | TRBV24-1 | CATSEGGARSETQYF
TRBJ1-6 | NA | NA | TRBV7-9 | CASSPGIGGSPLHF
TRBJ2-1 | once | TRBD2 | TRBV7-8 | CASSRVGGGPYEQFF
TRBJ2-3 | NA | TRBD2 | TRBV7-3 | CASSQGVGSGGSSTDTQYF
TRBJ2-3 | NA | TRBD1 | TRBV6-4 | CASSDGQGADTQYF
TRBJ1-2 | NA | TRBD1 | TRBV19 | CASSTGQGAGGYTF
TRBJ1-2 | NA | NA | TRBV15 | CATSRGLNYGYTF
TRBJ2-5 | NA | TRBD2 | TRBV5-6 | CASSLNGRLAVETQYF
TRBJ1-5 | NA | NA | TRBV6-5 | CASTEGVSNQPQHF
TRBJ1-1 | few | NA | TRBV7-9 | CASRISGQNTEAFF
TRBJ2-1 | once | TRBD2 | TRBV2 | CSSGREMGNEQFF
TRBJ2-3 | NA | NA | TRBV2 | CASRDSGSGTDTQYF
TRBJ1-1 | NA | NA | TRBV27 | CASSSNTEAFF
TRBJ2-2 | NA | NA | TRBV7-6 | CASSSAVNPTGELFF
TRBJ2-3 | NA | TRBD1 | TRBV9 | CASSPRTGAGTDTQYF
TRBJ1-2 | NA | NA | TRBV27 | CASSPGPFYGYTF
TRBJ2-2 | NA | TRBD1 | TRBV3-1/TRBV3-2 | CASSQYRGQGGSGELFF
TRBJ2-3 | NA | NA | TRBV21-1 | CASSAEGGFVPDTQYF